One sample yielded the 22 T cell receptor beta chains listed below, sequenced in a study of T cell responses to AZD1222 COVID-19 vaccine. The assay was immunoSEQ multiplex PCR, and TCRdb's table has in-frame clones only and misses some. The profile shows just under 90,000 clones, 70% to 90% of them singletons. This specimen consisted of peripheral blood, obtained 28 days after the second AZD1222 dose. Source of these receptors: an adult who received the AZD1222 COVID-19 vaccine.

This sequence joins TRBV18 and TRBJ1-1; D gene uncertain. V lost 3 bases, J lost 1 base, and 15 bases lay in between. Germline assignment: CDR1 KGHSH and CDR2 LQKENI. This CDR3 contains 16 residues. This CDR3 reads CASSPLAGRTNTEAFF. The CDR3 DNA reads as TGTGCCAGCTCACCTTTAGCAGGTAGAACGAACACTGAAGCTTTCTTT.

CDR3 in DNA: TGTGCCAGTAGTCTGGTGGGACTAGCGGGGGGGAATGAATACAATGAGCAGTTCTTC. Translating gives CASSLVGLAGGNEYNEQFF. This chain connects TRBV19 to TRBJ2-1, with 16 bases fitting TRBD2. There are 19 residues in the CDR3. The V gene end was trimmed by 5 bases and the J gene end by 4 bases; junction bases not matched to a gene: 11. CDR1 and CDR2 (germline): LNHDA, SQIVND (reference sequence).

V usage is TRBV20-1 and J usage is TRBJ1-1; 7 bases are shared with TRBD1. Germline-derived CDR1 and CDR2 are DFQATT and SNEGSKA (reference sequence). The CDR3 is 11 residues long. Unmatched junction bases numbered 8, after V lost 7 bases and J lost 9 bases. The DNA for the CDR3 is TGCAGTGAGACTAGACAGGGACAAGCTTTCTTT. It translates to CSETRQGQAFF.

This clone has a handful of counts. This chain joins TRBV5-4 and TRBJ1-1; D may be TRBD1 (6 bases). V was trimmed by 0 bases and J by 1 base, leaving 10 bases between them. The CDR3 runs to 15 residues. From germline, CDR1 is SGHNT and CDR2 YYREEE (reference sequence). The CDR3 DNA reads as TGTGCCAGCAGCTTGGGGGGGCTGGGGAACACTGAAGCTTTCTTT. This codes for CASSLGGLGNTEAFF.

The chain uses TRBV19 and TRBJ2-7, with D possibly matching TRBD1 (7 bases). The CDR3 has 15 residues. Germline loops: CDR1 LNHDA, CDR2 SQIVND (reference sequence). The V end lost 7 bases, the J end lost 2 bases, and 18 bases lay between the germline ends. The CDR3 DNA reads as TGTGCCAGTAACGCCGGAGGGGGCTGGCCCTACGAGCAGTACTTC. It translates to CASNAGGGWPYEQYF. The full variable domain, its missing parts supplied by reference TRBV19 and TRBJ2-7, is DGGITQSPKYLFRKEGQNVTLSCEQNLNHDAMYWYRQDPGQGLRLIYYSQIVNDFQKGDIAEGYSVSREKKESFPLTVTSAQKNPTAFYLCASNAGGGWPYEQYFGPGTRLTVT.

This sequence joins TRBV3-1 (or the pseudogene TRBV3-2) and TRBJ2-2; the match to TRBD2 covers 9 bases. From germline, CDR1 is LGHDT and CDR2 YNNKEL (reference sequence). V was clipped by 4 bases and J by 4 bases; unmatched bases: 7. The CDR3 consists of 16 residues. CDR3 coding DNA: TGTGCCAGCAGCCCGACTAGCGGAGTCACCACCGGGGAGCTGTTTTTT. Amino acid sequence: CASSPTSGVTTGELFF.

The chain employs TRBV10-2 and TRBJ2-5, with 11 bases lining up with TRBD1. The germline CDR1 and CDR2 sequences are WSHSY and SAAADI. The junction had 14 bases not matched to a gene; V was cut back by 8 bases and J by 3 bases. This CDR3 is built from 17 residues. For the CDR3, the DNA is TGCGCCAGCTCCCGGGGGGGGACAGGGGGATTGGAAGAGACCCAGTACTTC. Protein sequence: CASSRGGTGGLEETQYF.

This clone was seen once. The chain combines TRBV28 with TRBJ2-7, with D perhaps TRBD1 or TRBD2 (5 bases each). Germline V gene sequence: CDR1 MDHEN, CDR2 SYDVKM. Trimming took off 6 bases at V and 4 bases at J, with 28 bases between the two ends. The CDR3 totals 18 residues. The DNA for the CDR3 is TGTGCCAGCAGCCCTGCACCGGGGCAGGGACGCGGTCGATACGAGCAGTACTTC. Its translation is CASSPAPGQGRGRYEQYF.

CDR3 residues: CASSSSPWGDNNSPLHF. For the CDR3, the DNA is TGTGCCAGCAGCTCCTCACCATGGGGGGACAATAATTCACCCCTCCACTTT. This chain joins TRBV7-9 and TRBJ1-6; tentatively, D is TRBD1 (6 bases). The CDR3 sequence is 17 residues long. CDR1 is SEHNR, CDR2 FQNEAQ, per germline (reference sequence). V was pared by 4 bases and J by 5 bases, with 18 bases between.

The chain couples TRBV20-1 to TRBJ2-7; TRBD1 is a possible D gene (5 bases). Germline assignment: CDR1 DFQATT and CDR2 SNEGSKA (reference sequence). The CDR3 totals 13 residues. V was clipped by 3 bases and J by 1 base, with 10 bases between them. The CDR3: CSASVRASYEQYF. CDR3 sequence (DNA): TGCAGTGCTAGTGTCAGGGCGTCCTACGAGCAGTACTTC.

The rearrangement joins TRBV19 to TRBJ1-1; D is unclear. The V end lost 7 bases, the J end lost 1 base, and 13 bases lay between the germline ends. CDR3 length: 14 residues. The germline gives CDR1 LNHDA, CDR2 SQIVND (reference sequence). As DNA, the CDR3 is TGTGCCAGTATTCCAGGAGCGGCGAACACTGAAGCTTTCTTT. Translated, it gives CASIPGAANTEAFF.

V usage is TRBV27 and J usage is TRBJ2-3; no definite D call. With 4 bases removed from V and 1 base from J, the gap between germline ends came to 18 bases. The CDR3 spans 17 residues. Germline CDR1 is MNHEY and CDR2 is SMNVEV (reference sequence). The CDR3 sequence is CASSWARSASGTDTQYF. Here the CDR3 DNA reads TGTGCCAGCAGTTGGGCCAGGTCGGCTTCGGGCACAGATACGCAGTATTTT.

The chain combines TRBV7-3 with TRBJ2-2; TRBD1 is a possible D gene (6 bases). Germline V gene lookup returns CDR1 SGHTA and CDR2 FQGTGA. There are 14 residues in the CDR3. Trimming removed 5 bases from V and 4 bases from J, with 11 bases in between. As DNA, the CDR3 is TGTGCCAGCAGCCTGACAGGCGGCACCGGGGAGCTGTTTTTT. Protein: CASSLTGGTGELFF.

V and J are TRBV11-2 and TRBJ1-1; D is undetermined. This CDR3 has 13 amino acids. V dropped 4 bases and J dropped 1 base, with 7 bases sitting between them. Germline CDR1 is SGHAT and CDR2 is FQNNGV. The CDR3 bases are TGTGCCAGCAGCTACGACGGGAACACTGAAGCTTTCTTT. Translated: CASSYDGNTEAFF.

This clone was seen more than once but under ten times. This chain uses TRBV7-2 with TRBJ2-2; D is undetermined. This CDR3 spans 14 amino acids. In germline, CDR1 is SGHTA, CDR2 FQGNSA. V was clipped by 1 base and J by 2 bases, with 5 bases between them. CDR3 residues: CASSLVANTGELFF. The DNA of the CDR3 is TGTGCCAGCAGCTTAGTGGCCAACACCGGGGAGCTGTTTTTT.

This rearrangement joins TRBV19 to TRBJ1-3; D gene unclear. Germline CDR1 is LNHDA and CDR2 is SQIVND (reference sequence). The length of the CDR3 is 15 residues. Deletions cut 3 bases from V and 0 bases from J, with 9 bases between. The CDR3 is CASSMSASSGNTIYF. CDR3 bases: TGTGCCAGTAGTATGTCGGCTAGCTCTGGAAACACCATATATTTT.

CDR3 sequence: CASSLAGVTNTGELFF. The CDR3 nucleotides read TGCGCCAGCAGCTTGGCAGGGGTTACGAACACCGGGGAGCTGTTTTTT. V gene TRBV5-1 combines with J gene TRBJ2-2; tentatively, D is TRBD1 (6 bases). The CDR3 length is 16 residues. Germline V gene sequence: CDR1 SGHRS, CDR2 YFSETQ. V shed 0 bases and J shed 0 bases, with 9 bases lying between them. Full variable domain (outside the CDR3, taken from reference TRBV5-1 and TRBJ2-2): KAGVTQTPRYLIKTRGQQVTLSCSPISGHRSVSWYQQTPGQGLQFLFEYFSETQRNKGNFPGRFSGRQFSNSRSEMNVSTLELGDSALYLCASSLAGVTNTGELFFGEGSRLTVL.

This clone was found a few times. The chain has TRBV2 and TRBJ2-7; D tentatively fits TRBD1 or TRBD2 (5 bases each). The V end lost 8 bases, the J end lost 5 bases, and 13 bases lay between the germline ends. CDR3 length equals 12 residues. Germline V gene lookup returns CDR1 SNHLY and CDR2 FYNNEI. The CDR3 nucleotides read TGTGCCAGCGGCAGGGCGGGCCACGAGCAGTACTTC. The encoded protein is CASGRAGHEQYF.

The V and J genes are TRBV5-6 and TRBJ2-6; D remains ambiguous. The CDR3 spans 15 residues. Germline CDR1 SGHDT, CDR2 YYEEEE. With 0 bases removed from V and 0 bases from J, the gap between germline ends came to 4 bases. CDR3 residues: CASSLGSSGANVLTF. CDR3 DNA sequence: TGTGCCAGCAGCTTGGGCAGCTCTGGGGCCAACGTCCTGACTTTC. Combining the CDR3 with reference TRBV5-6 and TRBJ2-6 gives the whole variable domain DAGVTQSPTHLIKTRGQQVTLRCSPKSGHDTVSWYQQALGQGPQFIFQYYEEEERQRGNFPDRFSGHQFPNYSSELNVNALLLGDSALYLCASSLGSSGANVLTFGAGSRLTVL.

The chain combines TRBV10-2 with TRBJ2-6; no clear D. From germline, CDR1 is WSHSY and CDR2 SAAADI. The CDR3 spans 13 residues. Between the trimmed V and J ends, which lost 8 bases and 4 bases, there was a span of 9 bases. DNA for the CDR3: TGCGCCAGCTCTTTTAGCGGGGCCAACGTCCTGACTTTC. Translating it yields CASSFSGANVLTF.

The chain uses TRBV11-3 and TRBJ2-5, with 9 bases aligning to TRBD2. Germline V gene data show CDR1 as SGHNT and CDR2 as YENEEA. The CDR3 has 15 amino acids. V lost 5 bases, J lost 5 bases, and 9 bases stayed unmatched. CDR3 residues: CASSLRGLAQETQYF. CDR3 sequence (DNA): TGTGCCAGCAGCCTTCGGGGACTAGCACAGGAGACCCAGTACTTC.

This rearrangement joins TRBV10-2 to TRBJ2-1, with D maybe TRBD2 (6 bases). Germline V gene data show CDR1 as WSHSY and CDR2 as SAAADI. The CDR3 is made up of 15 amino acids. Deletions cut 4 bases from V and 0 bases from J, with 10 bases between. The CDR3: CASSVDGSSYNEQFF. The CDR3 coding sequence is TGCGCCAGCAGTGTGGACGGGAGCTCCTACAATGAGCAGTTCTTC.